This TCR beta chain was retrieved from a study of T cells after yellow fever vaccination. Trimming cost V 6 bases and J 3 bases; bases outside gene matches: 8. Germline lookup yields CDR1 MNHEY and CDR2 SMNVEV (reference sequence). This CDR3 is built from 15 residues. Findings and caveats of the study: One caveat is that FACS-sorted repertoires could contain abundant clonotypes contaminating from the bulk population.

Ten or more counts support this clonotype. Its antigen is not known. Production of TCR cDNA was by 5'RACE template switching, which also added a universal primer site and UMIs. TCRdb analysed the 5' RACE reads with MiXCR anew, one entry per CDR3 protein. The sample includes hundreds of thousands of distinct CDR3 sequences, roughly 4% of them seen just once. V gene TRBV27 combines with J gene TRBJ1-1, with 9 bases lining up with TRBD1. Material: PBMCs, obtained on the day of the yellow fever booster vaccination. This TCR derives from a man between 18 and 35 years old who received the YFV17D yellow fever vaccine. In DNA, the CDR3 is TGTGCCAGCAGCCCAGGTTGGACAGGGGACACTGAAGCTTTCTTT. Its protein is CASSPGWTGDTEAFF.